The rows below give T cell receptor beta chains drawn from one sample of a study of PD-L1 blockade in urothelial cancer. TCRdb keeps only in-frame clones here, not all; method: immunoSEQ multiplex PCR. The data contain tens of thousands of clones, 81% of them singletons. Sample: PBMCs, taken around atezolizumab (anti-PD-L1) treatment. Receptors originate from a man between 70 and 80 years old with urothelial cancer. The CDR3 runs from the conserved cysteine through the conserved F or W. A D gene is named only where the DNA matches it firmly. Size is stated for part of the rows, as once, few or many counts, or as a class when the clone is expanded.

j_call: TRBJ1-2; d_call: NA; clone_size: once; v_call: TRBV5-4; cdr3_nt: TGTGCCAGCAGCCCCGGCGGTGCGGGGGGCGCGGACTATGGCTACACCTTC; cdr3_aa: CASSPGGAGGADYGYTF
j_call: TRBJ2-7; d_call: NA; clone_size: NA; v_call: TRBV7-8; cdr3_nt: TGTGCCAGCAGCCCGCAAAGAGGACACTCCTACGAGCAGTACTTC; cdr3_aa: CASSPQRGHSYEQYF
j_call: TRBJ2-1; d_call: NA; clone_size: few; v_call: TRBV11-2; cdr3_nt: TGTGCCAGCAGCTTGGGGCATAGCTCCTACAATGAGCAGTTCTTC; cdr3_aa: CASSLGHSSYNEQFF
j_call: TRBJ2-3; d_call: NA; clone_size: NA; v_call: TRBV2; cdr3_nt: TGTGCCAGCAATTTAGAGGGCTACACAGATACGCAGTATTTT; cdr3_aa: CASNLEGYTDTQYF
j_call: TRBJ1-3; d_call: NA; clone_size: NA; v_call: TRBV10-2; cdr3_nt: TGCGCCCCAGGGGCGAGCTCTGGAAACACCATATATTTT; cdr3_aa: CAPGASSGNTIYF
j_call: TRBJ2-1; d_call: TRBD2; clone_size: NA; v_call: TRBV6-1; cdr3_nt: TGTGCCAGCAGTGGATCTAGCGGGAGCAGCGTTTACAATGAGCAGTTCTTC; cdr3_aa: CASSGSSGSSVYNEQFF
j_call: TRBJ2-1; d_call: TRBD2; clone_size: NA; v_call: TRBV19; cdr3_nt: TGTGCCAGTAGTCAGTCCCGTAGCGGGAGCTCCTACAATGAGCAGTTCTTC; cdr3_aa: CASSQSRSGSSYNEQFF
j_call: TRBJ2-1; d_call: TRBD2; clone_size: NA; v_call: TRBV4-3; cdr3_nt: TGCGCCAGCAGCCTGCGACTAGCACTTCACAATGAGCAGTTCTTC; cdr3_aa: CASSLRLALHNEQFF
j_call: TRBJ1-1; d_call: NA; clone_size: NA; v_call: TRBV29-1; cdr3_nt: TGCAGCGCTTCCCTTCAGATCAGGAACACTGAAGCTTTCTTT; cdr3_aa: CSASLQIRNTEAFF
j_call: TRBJ2-1; d_call: TRBD2; clone_size: NA; v_call: TRBV7-3; cdr3_nt: TGTGCCAGCAGCTTAATAGCGGGAGATTGGGGTGAGCAGTTCTTC; cdr3_aa: CASSLIAGDWGEQFF
j_call: TRBJ2-1; d_call: NA; clone_size: NA; v_call: TRBV7-7; cdr3_nt: TGTGCTAGCAGCCCGACCGAGGACTACAATGAGCAGTTCTTC; cdr3_aa: CASSPTEDYNEQFF
j_call: TRBJ2-2; d_call: NA; clone_size: NA; v_call: TRBV4-2; cdr3_nt: TGTGCCAGCAGCCAAGATCCGGGAGTTAACACCGGGGAGCTGTTTTTT; cdr3_aa: CASSQDPGVNTGELFF
j_call: TRBJ2-5; d_call: TRBD2; clone_size: NA; v_call: TRBV2; cdr3_nt: TGTGCCAGCAGGGAGCGGGAGGGCAGCGAGACCCAGTACTTC; cdr3_aa: CASREREGSETQYF
j_call: TRBJ2-1; d_call: NA; clone_size: NA; v_call: TRBV11-3; cdr3_nt: TGTGCCAGCAGCTCCCGGGGGTCGGAGCAGTTCTTC; cdr3_aa: CASSSRGSEQFF
j_call: TRBJ2-6; d_call: NA; clone_size: NA; v_call: TRBV6-5; cdr3_nt: TGTGCCAGCAGTTACTCTAGATCTGGGGCCAACGTCCTGACTTTC; cdr3_aa: CASSYSRSGANVLTF
j_call: TRBJ2-7; d_call: TRBD2; clone_size: NA; v_call: TRBV9; cdr3_nt: TGTGCCAGCAGCGCCCAGGGGACTAGGGGCTACGAGCAGTACTTC; cdr3_aa: CASSAQGTRGYEQYF
j_call: TRBJ2-7; d_call: NA; clone_size: NA; v_call: TRBV12-5; cdr3_nt: TGTGCTAGTGGTCTCTCTTACTCCTACGAGCAGTACTTC; cdr3_aa: CASGLSYSYEQYF
j_call: TRBJ2-1; d_call: NA; clone_size: few; v_call: TRBV5-1; cdr3_nt: TGCGCCAGCAGCTTGGACCCATCTAGCTCCTACAATGAGCAGTTCTTC; cdr3_aa: CASSLDPSSSYNEQFF
j_call: TRBJ2-1; d_call: NA; clone_size: NA; v_call: TRBV10-3; cdr3_nt: TGTGCCATCAGCCCGGGACTGTACAATGAGCAGTTCTTC; cdr3_aa: CAISPGLYNEQFF
j_call: TRBJ2-4; d_call: NA; clone_size: NA; v_call: TRBV5-8; cdr3_nt: TGTGCCCTCTTTTCGGTAGCCAAAAACATTCAGTACTTC; cdr3_aa: CALFSVAKNIQYF
j_call: TRBJ2-3; d_call: NA; clone_size: NA; v_call: TRBV5-1; cdr3_nt: TGCGCCAGCAGCGAACGCGGAATCATCACAGATACGCAGTATTTT; cdr3_aa: CASSERGIITDTQYF
j_call: TRBJ2-2; d_call: TRBD2; clone_size: NA; v_call: TRBV4-1; cdr3_nt: TGCGCCAGCAGCCAAGAGTCCCTAGCGGCGAACACCGGGGAGCTGTTTTTT; cdr3_aa: CASSQESLAANTGELFF
j_call: TRBJ1-4; d_call: NA; clone_size: NA; v_call: TRBV6-6; cdr3_nt: TGTGCCAGCAGTTACGGGGGGGCTTCGGGAAAACTGTTTTTT; cdr3_aa: CASSYGGASGKLFF
j_call: TRBJ2-7; d_call: TRBD1; clone_size: few; v_call: TRBV5-6; cdr3_nt: TGTGCCAGCAGCTCAGTTACCGGGACAGACTACGAGCAGTACTTC; cdr3_aa: CASSSVTGTDYEQYF
j_call: TRBJ2-1; d_call: TRBD2; clone_size: NA; v_call: TRBV15; cdr3_nt: TGTGCCACCAGCAGGGGGGGACTAGCGGGAGGCGAGCAGTTCTTC; cdr3_aa: CATSRGGLAGGEQFF
j_call: TRBJ2-7; d_call: NA; clone_size: NA; v_call: TRBV7-8; cdr3_nt: TGTGCCAGCAGCTTAGCGCTAGGGGCAGGTTCCTACGAGCAGTACTTC; cdr3_aa: CASSLALGAGSYEQYF
j_call: TRBJ1-3; d_call: TRBD1; clone_size: once; v_call: TRBV7-9; cdr3_nt: TGTGCCAGCAGCTTGGACAGGGCCTCTGGAAACACCATATATTTT; cdr3_aa: CASSLDRASGNTIYF
j_call: TRBJ2-7; d_call: TRBD1; clone_size: NA; v_call: TRBV28; cdr3_nt: TGTGCCAGCAGTCGATACACGGGGACAGGACATGCCTACGAGCAGTACTTC; cdr3_aa: CASSRYTGTGHAYEQYF
j_call: TRBJ2-7; d_call: NA; clone_size: NA; v_call: TRBV27; cdr3_nt: TGTGCCAGCAGTTTTATGCCGGGTCCCTCATCCGAGCAGTACTTC; cdr3_aa: CASSFMPGPSSEQYF
j_call: TRBJ1-4; d_call: NA; clone_size: NA; v_call: TRBV5-8; cdr3_nt: TGTGCCAGCAGCTTGAGTTTCCAGGGATTTAAGGAAAAACTGTTTTTT; cdr3_aa: CASSLSFQGFKEKLFF
j_call: TRBJ1-1; d_call: NA; clone_size: NA; v_call: TRBV15; cdr3_nt: TGTGCCACCAGCAGAGGGAGGGTTCTGAACACTGAAGCTTTCTTT; cdr3_aa: CATSRGRVLNTEAFF
j_call: TRBJ1-1; d_call: TRBD1; clone_size: few; v_call: TRBV10-3; cdr3_nt: TGTGCCATCAGTGCGGGACAGACACTATTTGAAGCTTTCTTT; cdr3_aa: CAISAGQTLFEAFF
j_call: TRBJ2-7; d_call: NA; clone_size: NA; v_call: TRBV6-6; cdr3_nt: TGTGCCAGCAGTTACGAGAGGGACAAGCTTTACGAGCAGTACTTC; cdr3_aa: CASSYERDKLYEQYF
j_call: TRBJ2-2; d_call: TRBD2; clone_size: NA; v_call: TRBV11-3; cdr3_nt: TGTGCCAGCAGCTTAGGTGGACTAGCGGGAGGATACACCGGGGAGCTGTTTTTT; cdr3_aa: CASSLGGLAGGYTGELFF
j_call: TRBJ1-1; d_call: NA; clone_size: NA; v_call: TRBV20-1; cdr3_nt: TGCAGTGCTTTCAAAAACACTGAAGCTTTCTTT; cdr3_aa: CSAFKNTEAFF
j_call: TRBJ1-2; d_call: TRBD1; clone_size: NA; v_call: TRBV9; cdr3_nt: TGTGCCAGCAGCCCTCGACAGGGGATTGGCTATGGCTACACCTTC; cdr3_aa: CASSPRQGIGYGYTF
j_call: TRBJ2-7; d_call: TRBD1; clone_size: NA; v_call: TRBV7-9; cdr3_nt: TGTGCCAGCAGCTTAGGGGATTTTGACAGGGGGCGACAGTACTTC; cdr3_aa: CASSLGDFDRGRQYF
j_call: TRBJ2-1; d_call: TRBD1; clone_size: NA; v_call: TRBV7-9; cdr3_nt: TGTGCCAGCTCTAACCGGGACAGGGGGTCGGATGAGCAGTTCTTC; cdr3_aa: CASSNRDRGSDEQFF
j_call: TRBJ1-1; d_call: TRBD1; clone_size: NA; v_call: TRBV5-4; cdr3_nt: TGTGCCAGCAGCATACAGGGGGTGAACACTGAAGCTTTCTTT; cdr3_aa: CASSIQGVNTEAFF
j_call: TRBJ2-7; d_call: NA; clone_size: NA; v_call: TRBV27; cdr3_nt: TGTGCCAGCAGTTTAAAACTAGCCGGATCCTACGAGCAGTACTTC; cdr3_aa: CASSLKLAGSYEQYF
j_call: TRBJ2-1; d_call: TRBD1; clone_size: NA; v_call: TRBV14; cdr3_nt: TGTGCCAGCAGCCATGTGGGACAGTCCTTCAATGAGCAGTTCTTC; cdr3_aa: CASSHVGQSFNEQFF
j_call: TRBJ1-5; d_call: NA; clone_size: NA; v_call: TRBV27; cdr3_nt: TGTGCCAGCAGTTTCTCACTTAGTGGCAATCAGCCCCAGCATTTT; cdr3_aa: CASSFSLSGNQPQHF
j_call: TRBJ2-5; d_call: TRBD1; clone_size: NA; v_call: TRBV5-4; cdr3_nt: TGTGCCAGCAGCTCAGACAGGGGCCAGACCCAGTACTTC; cdr3_aa: CASSSDRGQTQYF
j_call: TRBJ2-2; d_call: TRBD1; clone_size: once; v_call: TRBV7-9; cdr3_nt: TGTGCCAGCAGGTCCCCCACAGGGGATGAAACCGGGGAGCTGTTTTTT; cdr3_aa: CASRSPTGDETGELFF
j_call: TRBJ2-7; d_call: TRBD2; clone_size: NA; v_call: TRBV4-1; cdr3_nt: TGCGCCAGCAGCCAAGGTTCTAGCGGGAGATCCTACGAGCAGTACTTC; cdr3_aa: CASSQGSSGRSYEQYF
j_call: TRBJ2-5; d_call: NA; clone_size: NA; v_call: TRBV5-6; cdr3_nt: TGTGCCAGCAGCCCTGCGCTCTTCCAAGAGACCCAGTACTTC; cdr3_aa: CASSPALFQETQYF
j_call: TRBJ2-1; d_call: TRBD2; clone_size: few; v_call: TRBV7-2; cdr3_nt: TGTGCCAGCAGCTCGGGACTAGCGGGAGTAAATGAGCAGTTCTTC; cdr3_aa: CASSSGLAGVNEQFF
j_call: TRBJ1-2; d_call: NA; clone_size: NA; v_call: TRBV15; cdr3_nt: TGTGCCACCAGCAAAGGGGGAAACTATGGCTACACCTTC; cdr3_aa: CATSKGGNYGYTF
j_call: TRBJ2-5; d_call: TRBD1; clone_size: NA; v_call: TRBV6-1; cdr3_nt: TGTGCCAGCAGTGTCGACAGGGACCAAGAGACCCAGTACTTC; cdr3_aa: CASSVDRDQETQYF